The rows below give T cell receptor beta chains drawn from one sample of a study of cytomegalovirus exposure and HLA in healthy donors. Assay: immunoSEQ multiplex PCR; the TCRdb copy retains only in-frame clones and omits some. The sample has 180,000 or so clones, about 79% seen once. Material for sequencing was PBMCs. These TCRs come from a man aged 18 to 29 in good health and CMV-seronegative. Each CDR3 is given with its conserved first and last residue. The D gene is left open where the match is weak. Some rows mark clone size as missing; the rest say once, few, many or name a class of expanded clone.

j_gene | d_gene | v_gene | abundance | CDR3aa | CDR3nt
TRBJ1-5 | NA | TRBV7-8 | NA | CASSPREGFNQPQHF | TGTGCCAGCAGCCCAAGGGAGGGGTTCAATCAGCCCCAGCATTTT
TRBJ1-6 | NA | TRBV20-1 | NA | CSAESAPLHF | TGCAGTGCCGAGAGCGCACCCCTCCACTTT
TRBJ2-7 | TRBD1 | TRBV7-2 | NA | CASSLDFARTGGYEQYF | TGTGCCAGCAGCTTAGATTTCGCTCGGACAGGGGGTTACGAGCAGTACTTC
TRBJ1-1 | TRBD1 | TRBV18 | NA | CASSPQGVQDTEAFF | TGTGCCAGCTCTCCTCAGGGGGTCCAGGACACTGAAGCTTTCTTT
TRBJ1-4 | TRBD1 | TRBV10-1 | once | CASSRDRAGKLFF | TGCGCCAGCAGCCGGGACAGGGCTGGAAAACTGTTTTTT
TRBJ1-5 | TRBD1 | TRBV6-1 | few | CASSGGTDSNQPQHF | TGTGCCAGCAGTGGTGGGACAGATAGCAATCAGCCCCAGCATTTT
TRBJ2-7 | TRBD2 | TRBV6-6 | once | CASSSSRGGAGEQYF | TGTGCCAGCAGTTCCTCCCGCGGGGGGGCTGGTGAGCAGTACTTC
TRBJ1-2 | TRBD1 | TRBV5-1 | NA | CASSLAGGQGVGYTF | TGCGCCAGCAGCTTGGCAGGTGGCCAGGGGGTTGGCTACACCTTC
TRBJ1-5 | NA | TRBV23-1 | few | CASSQSSGINQPQHF | TGCGCCAGCAGTCAATCATCAGGGATCAATCAGCCCCAGCATTTT
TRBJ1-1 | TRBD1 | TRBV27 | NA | CASSSLDRGRVIVNTEAFF | TGTGCCAGCAGTTCCCTGGACAGGGGGCGGGTAATCGTGAACACTGAAGCTTTCTTT
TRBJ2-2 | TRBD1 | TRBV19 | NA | CASKRQGRNTGELFF | TGTGCCAGTAAACGACAGGGGAGGAACACCGGGGAGCTGTTTTTT
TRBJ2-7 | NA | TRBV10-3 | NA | CAISRIGHEQYF | TGTGCCATCAGCCGGATTGGGCACGAGCAGTACTTC
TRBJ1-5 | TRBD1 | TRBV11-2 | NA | CASSRTAGTGNQPQHF | TGTGCCAGCAGTCGCACCGCCGGGACAGGCAATCAGCCCCAGCATTTT
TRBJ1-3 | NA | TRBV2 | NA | CASWPRKGNTIYF | TGTGCCAGCTGGCCCAGAAAAGGAAACACCATATATTTT
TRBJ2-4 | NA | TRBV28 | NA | CASSTPSDSYKNIQYF | TGTGCCAGCAGTACTCCTTCGGACAGCTACAAAAACATTCAGTACTTC
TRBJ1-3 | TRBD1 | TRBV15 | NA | CATSRSSFRGNIDTIYF | TGTGCCACCAGCAGGTCAAGCTTCAGGGGGAATATCGACACCATATATTTT
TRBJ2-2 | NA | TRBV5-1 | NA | CASSFWTDNTGELFF | TGCGCCAGCAGCTTTTGGACAGATAACACCGGGGAGCTGTTTTTT
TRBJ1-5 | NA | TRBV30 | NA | CACPIGQRDQPQHF | TGTGCCTGCCCTATTGGACAGAGAGATCAGCCCCAGCATTTT
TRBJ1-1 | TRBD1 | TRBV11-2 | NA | CASSFQGQGGTEAFF | TGTGCCAGCAGCTTCCAAGGACAGGGAGGCACTGAAGCTTTCTTT
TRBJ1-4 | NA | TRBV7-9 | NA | CASSARQEVNEKLFF | TGTGCCAGCAGCGCGAGACAGGAAGTTAATGAAAAACTGTTTTTT
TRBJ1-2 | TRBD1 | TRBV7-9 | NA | CASSLGTANYGYTF | TGTGCCAGCAGCCTCGGGACAGCTAACTATGGCTACACCTTC
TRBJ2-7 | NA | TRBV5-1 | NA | CASSLAPPRGITYEQYF | TGCGCCAGCAGCTTGGCCCCCCCGAGGGGGATCACCTACGAGCAGTACTTC
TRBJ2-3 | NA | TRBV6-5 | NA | CASSYTGTTDTQYF | TGTGCCAGCAGTTACACAGGGACCACAGATACGCAGTATTTT
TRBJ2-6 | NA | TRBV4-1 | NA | CASSQDWGAGANVLTF | TGCGCCAGCAGCCAAGATTGGGGGGCTGGGGCCAACGTCCTGACTTTC
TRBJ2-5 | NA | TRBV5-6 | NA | CASSLGSQETQYF | TGTGCCAGCAGCTTGGGCAGTCAAGAGACCCAGTACTTC
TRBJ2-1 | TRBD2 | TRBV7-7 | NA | CASSPAGSSYNEQFF | TGTGCTAGCAGCCCAGCGGGGAGCTCCTACAATGAGCAGTTCTTC
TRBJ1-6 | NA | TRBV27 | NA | CASRTGSSYNSPLHF | TGTGCCAGCCGGACGGGGAGCTCCTATAATTCACCCCTCCACTTT
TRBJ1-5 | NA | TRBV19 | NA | CASTADRVNQPQHF | TGTGCCAGTACCGCGGACAGAGTCAATCAGCCCCAGCATTTT
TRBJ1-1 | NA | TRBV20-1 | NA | CSAHNTEAFF | TGCAGTGCCCATAACACTGAAGCTTTCTTT
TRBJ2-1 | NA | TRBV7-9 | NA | CASSLDRASYNEQFF | TGTGCCAGCAGCTTAGACAGAGCCTCCTACAATGAGCAGTTCTTC
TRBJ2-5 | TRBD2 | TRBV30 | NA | CAWRSRLAVQETQYF | TGTGCCTGGAGATCTAGACTAGCGGTGCAAGAGACCCAGTACTTC
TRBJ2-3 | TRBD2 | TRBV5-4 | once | CASSFQLAGAVTDTQYF | TGTGCCAGCAGCTTTCAGCTAGCGGGGGCCGTGACAGATACGCAGTATTTT
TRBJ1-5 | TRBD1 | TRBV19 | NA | CATRGMPVNQPQHF | TGTGCCACCAGGGGGATGCCGGTGAATCAGCCCCAGCATTTT
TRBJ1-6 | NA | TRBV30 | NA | CAWSVDWDNSPLHF | TGTGCCTGGAGTGTCGACTGGGATAATTCACCCCTCCACTTT
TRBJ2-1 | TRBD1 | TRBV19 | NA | CARRRTGHYNEQFF | TGTGCCAGGCGAAGGACAGGGCACTACAATGAGCAGTTCTTC
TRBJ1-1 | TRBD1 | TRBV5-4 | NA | CASSLVDRERAEAFF | TGTGCCAGCAGCTTGGTGGACAGGGAAAGGGCTGAAGCTTTCTTT
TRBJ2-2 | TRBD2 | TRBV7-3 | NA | CASSLSGGTGELFF | TGTGCCAGCAGTCTGAGCGGGGGAACCGGGGAGCTGTTTTTT
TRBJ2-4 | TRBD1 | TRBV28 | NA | CASRTTGGKAKNIQYF | TGTGCCAGCAGAACGACAGGGGGCAAGGCCAAAAACATTCAGTACTTC
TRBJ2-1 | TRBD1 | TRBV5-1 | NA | CASSRRPPGQGFNEQFF | TGCGCCAGCAGCCGACGACCTCCGGGACAGGGGTTCAATGAGCAGTTCTTC
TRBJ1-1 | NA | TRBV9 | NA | CASSAGGLSATEAFF | TGTGCCAGCAGCGCTGGGGGACTCTCGGCAACTGAAGCTTTCTTT
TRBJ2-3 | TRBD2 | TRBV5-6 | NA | CASSLEPSGLEADTQYF | TGTGCCAGCAGCTTGGAGCCTAGCGGGCTTGAGGCCGATACGCAGTATTTT
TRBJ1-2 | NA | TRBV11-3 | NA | CASSSSGVRYTF | TGTGCCAGCAGCTCATCAGGGGTTCGCTACACCTTC
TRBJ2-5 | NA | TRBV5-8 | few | CASSLVTGGETQYF | TGTGCCAGCAGCTTGGTAACCGGGGGAGAGACCCAGTACTTC
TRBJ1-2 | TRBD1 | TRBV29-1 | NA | CSVKDRGMDGYTF | TGCAGCGTTAAGGACAGGGGAATGGATGGCTACACCTTC
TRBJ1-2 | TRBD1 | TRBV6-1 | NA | CASYDRAINYGYTF | TGTGCCAGCTACGACAGGGCAATAAACTATGGCTACACCTTC
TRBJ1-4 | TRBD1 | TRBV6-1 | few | CASRDRGVGNEKLFF | TGTGCCTCCCGGGACAGGGGCGTCGGTAATGAAAAACTGTTTTTT
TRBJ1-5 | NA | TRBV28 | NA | CASSLSRAVLINQPQHF | TGTGCCAGCAGTTTATCTAGAGCCGTCCTTATCAATCAGCCCCAGCATTTT
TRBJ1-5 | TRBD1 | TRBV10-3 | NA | CATRGQGDGEGQPQHF | TGTGCCACCAGAGGACAGGGGGACGGTGAGGGTCAGCCCCAGCATTTT
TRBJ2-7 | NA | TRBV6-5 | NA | CAGSPGQPMNEQYF | TGTGCCGGATCTCCGGGACAACCCATGAACGAGCAGTACTTC
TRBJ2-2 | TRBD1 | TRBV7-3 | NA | CASSPQDHRGQGRAGELFF | TGTGCCAGCAGCCCACAAGACCACAGGGGGCAGGGCCGAGCCGGGGAGCTGTTTTTT
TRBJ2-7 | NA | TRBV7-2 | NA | CASSGSSYEQYF | TGTGCCAGCAGCGGGAGCTCCTACGAGCAGTACTTC
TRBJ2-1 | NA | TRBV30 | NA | CAWSLAGIINEQFF | TGTGCCTGGAGTTTGGCGGGAATCATAAATGAGCAGTTCTTC
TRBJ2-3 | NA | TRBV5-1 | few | CASSLEGQGTDTQYF | TGCGCCAGCAGCTTGGAGGGACAAGGCACAGATACGCAGTATTTT
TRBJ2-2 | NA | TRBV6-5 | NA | CASNPSVNGELFF | TGTGCCAGCAATCCTAGCGTGAACGGGGAGCTGTTTTTT